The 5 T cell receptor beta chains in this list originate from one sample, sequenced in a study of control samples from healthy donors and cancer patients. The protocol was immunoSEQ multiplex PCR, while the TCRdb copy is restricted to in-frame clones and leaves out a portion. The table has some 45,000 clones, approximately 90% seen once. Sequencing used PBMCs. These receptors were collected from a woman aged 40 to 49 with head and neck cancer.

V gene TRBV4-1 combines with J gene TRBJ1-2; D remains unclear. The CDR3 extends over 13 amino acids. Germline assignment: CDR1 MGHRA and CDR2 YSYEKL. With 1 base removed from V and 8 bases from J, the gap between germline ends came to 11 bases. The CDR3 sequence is CASSQGSTGGYTF. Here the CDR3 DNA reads TGCGCCAGCAGCCAAGGGTCAACGGGCGGCTACACCTTC.

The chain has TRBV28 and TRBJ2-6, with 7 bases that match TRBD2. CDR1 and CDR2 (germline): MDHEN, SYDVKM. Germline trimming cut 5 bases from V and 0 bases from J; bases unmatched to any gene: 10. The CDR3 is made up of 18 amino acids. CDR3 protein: CASSPPGLAVSGANVLTF. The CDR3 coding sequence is TGTGCCAGCAGTCCTCCCGGGCTAGCGGTCTCTGGGGCCAACGTCCTGACTTTC.

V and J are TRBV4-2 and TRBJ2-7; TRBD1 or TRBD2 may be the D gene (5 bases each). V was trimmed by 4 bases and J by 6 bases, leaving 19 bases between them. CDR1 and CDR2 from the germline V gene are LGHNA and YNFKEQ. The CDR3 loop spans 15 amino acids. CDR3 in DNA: TGTGCCAGCAGCCCGGGGCCCCGAGGGGCGGGCGAGCAGTACTTC. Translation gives CASSPGPRGAGEQYF.

The CDR3 DNA reads as TGTGCCAGCTCAGGACAGACTAACTATGGCTACACCTTC. Translation gives CASSGQTNYGYTF. The chain carries TRBV6-5 and TRBJ1-2; a possible D gene is TRBD1 (6 bases). Germline-derived CDR1 and CDR2 are MNHEY and SVGAGI. Trimming pared 8 bases from V and 0 bases from J, leaving 10 bases between. The CDR3 totals 13 residues.

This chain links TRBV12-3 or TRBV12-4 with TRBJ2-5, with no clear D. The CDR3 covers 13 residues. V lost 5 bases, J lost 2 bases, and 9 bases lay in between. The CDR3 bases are TGTGCCAGCAGTCTGGAGTGGCAAGAGACCCAGTACTTC. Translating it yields CASSLEWQETQYF.